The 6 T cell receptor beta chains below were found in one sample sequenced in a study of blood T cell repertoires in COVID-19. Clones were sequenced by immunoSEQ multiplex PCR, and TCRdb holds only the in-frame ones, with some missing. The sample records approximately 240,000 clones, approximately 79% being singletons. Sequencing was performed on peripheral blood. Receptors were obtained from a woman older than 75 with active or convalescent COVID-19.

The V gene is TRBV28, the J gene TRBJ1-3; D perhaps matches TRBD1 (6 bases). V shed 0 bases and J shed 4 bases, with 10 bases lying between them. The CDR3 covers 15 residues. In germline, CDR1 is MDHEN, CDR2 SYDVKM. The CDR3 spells CASSLWRGRGNTIYF. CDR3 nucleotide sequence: TGTGCCAGCAGTTTATGGCGGGGGCGAGGAAACACCATATATTTT.

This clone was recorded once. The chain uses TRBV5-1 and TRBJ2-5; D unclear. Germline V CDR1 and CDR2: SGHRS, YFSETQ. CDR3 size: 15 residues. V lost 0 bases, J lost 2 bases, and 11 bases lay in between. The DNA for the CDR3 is TGCGCCAGCAGCTTGGTCCCCTCAGAACAAGAGACCCAGTACTTC. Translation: CASSLVPSEQETQYF.

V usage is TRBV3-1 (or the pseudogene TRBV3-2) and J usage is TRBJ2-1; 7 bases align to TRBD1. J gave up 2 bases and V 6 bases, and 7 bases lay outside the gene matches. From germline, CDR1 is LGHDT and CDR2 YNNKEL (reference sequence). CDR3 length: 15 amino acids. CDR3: CASSDGQDTYNEQFF. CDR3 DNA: TGTGCCAGCAGTGACGGACAGGATACCTACAATGAGCAGTTCTTC.

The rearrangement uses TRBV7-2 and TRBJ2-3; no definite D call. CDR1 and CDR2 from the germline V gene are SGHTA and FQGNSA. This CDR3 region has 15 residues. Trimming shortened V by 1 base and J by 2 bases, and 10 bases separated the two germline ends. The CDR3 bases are TGTGCCAGCAGCTTAGGGCTCGCCTTCACAGATACGCAGTATTTT. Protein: CASSLGLAFTDTQYF.

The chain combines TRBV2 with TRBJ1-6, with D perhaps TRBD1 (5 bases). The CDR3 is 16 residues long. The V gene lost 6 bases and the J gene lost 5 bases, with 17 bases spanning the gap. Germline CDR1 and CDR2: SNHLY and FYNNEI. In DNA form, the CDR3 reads TGTGCCAGCAGCCACTCGCTCGGACAAGATAATTCACCCCTCCACTTT. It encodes CASSHSLGQDNSPLHF.

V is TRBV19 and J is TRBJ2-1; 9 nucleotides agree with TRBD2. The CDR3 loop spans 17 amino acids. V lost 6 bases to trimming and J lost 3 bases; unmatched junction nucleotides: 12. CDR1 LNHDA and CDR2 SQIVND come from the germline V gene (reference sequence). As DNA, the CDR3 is TGTGCCAGTAGCCGAAGCCCCCCAGCGGGGGGCTACAATGAGCAGTTCTTC. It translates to CASSRSPPAGGYNEQFF.